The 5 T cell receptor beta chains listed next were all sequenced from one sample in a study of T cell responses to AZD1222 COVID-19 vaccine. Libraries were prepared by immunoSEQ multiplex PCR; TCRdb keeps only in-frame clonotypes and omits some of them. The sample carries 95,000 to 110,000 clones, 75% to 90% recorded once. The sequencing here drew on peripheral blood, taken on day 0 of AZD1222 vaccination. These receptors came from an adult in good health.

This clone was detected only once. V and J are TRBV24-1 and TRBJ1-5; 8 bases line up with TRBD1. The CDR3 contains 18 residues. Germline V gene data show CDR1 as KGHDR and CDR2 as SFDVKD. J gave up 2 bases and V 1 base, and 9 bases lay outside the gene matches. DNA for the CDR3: TGTGCCACCAGTGATTTTTCGGACAGGGTGTACGGCAATCAGCCCCAGCATTTT. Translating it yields CATSDFSDRVYGNQPQHF.

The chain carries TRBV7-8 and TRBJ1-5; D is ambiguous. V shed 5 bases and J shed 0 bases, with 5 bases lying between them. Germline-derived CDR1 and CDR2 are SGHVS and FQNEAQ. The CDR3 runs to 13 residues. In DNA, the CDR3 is TGTGCCAGCAGCCTTATTAGCAATCAGCCCCAGCATTTT. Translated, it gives CASSLISNQPQHF.

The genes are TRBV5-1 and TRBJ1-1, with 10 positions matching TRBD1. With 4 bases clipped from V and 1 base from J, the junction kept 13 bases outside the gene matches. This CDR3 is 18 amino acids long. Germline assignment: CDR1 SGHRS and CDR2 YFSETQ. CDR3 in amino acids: CASSTDRTGGSSNTEAFF. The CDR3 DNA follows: TGCGCCAGCAGCACGGACCGGACAGGGGGGTCGTCGAACACTGAAGCTTTCTTT.

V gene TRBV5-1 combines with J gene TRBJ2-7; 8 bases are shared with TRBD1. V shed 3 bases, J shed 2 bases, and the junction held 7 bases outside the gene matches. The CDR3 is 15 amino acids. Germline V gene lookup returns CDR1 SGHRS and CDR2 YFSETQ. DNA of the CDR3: TGCGCCAGCAGCTGGGGACAGGTGAACGCCTACGAGCAGTACTTC. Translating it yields CASSWGQVNAYEQYF.

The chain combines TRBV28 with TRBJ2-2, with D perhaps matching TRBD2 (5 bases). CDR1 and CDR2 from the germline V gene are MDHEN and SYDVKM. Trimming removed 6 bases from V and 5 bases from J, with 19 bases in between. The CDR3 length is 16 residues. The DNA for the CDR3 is TGTGCCAGCAGATCACTAGACCAGCCCCCTACCGGGGAGCTGTTTTTT. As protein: CASRSLDQPPTGELFF.